The 20 T cell receptor beta chains listed next were all sequenced from one sample in a study of shared clonotypes between healthy human individuals (TCRdb year 2020). Receptors were amplified or captured by the immunoSEQ multiplex PCR assay. TCRdb holds this immuneACCESS table with in-frame rearrangements only. Some clones are missing; in checked studies, unresolved V genes explain under half, and the rest has no known cause. Counted in this sample were some 1,900,000 clones; approximately 94% of them appeared once. The ten biggest clones cover approximately 1% of the sample. For the CD8 naive samples, CD45RO-negative cells were positively selected for CCR7, yielding a CD45RA+CCR7+ population from which TemRA cells were excluded. The sample consisted of naive CD8+ T cells sorted from blood. What this sample's cell subset or site label stands for: CD45RA+CCR7+. The receptor set was obtained from a man between 18 and 29 years old in good health.

This clone was counted once. This chain uses TRBV5-1 with TRBJ1-2; 7 bases line up with TRBD1. Trimming at V came to 2 bases and at J to 6 bases, leaving 10 bases not matched to a gene. Germline loops: CDR1 SGHRS, CDR2 YFSETQ. The length of the CDR3 is 15 residues. The CDR3: CASSLGDSYPDGYTF. CDR3 in DNA: TGCGCCAGCAGCTTAGGGGACAGTTACCCTGATGGCTACACCTTC.

J is TRBJ2-7 and V is TRBV19, with D possibly matching TRBD1 (6 bases). The CDR3 contains 16 residues. The V gene's germline CDR1 is LNHDA and CDR2 SQIVND (reference sequence). Trimming stripped 4 bases from V and 4 bases from J, with 20 bases between. Here the CDR3 reads CASSTRQVRSPYEQYF. For the CDR3, the DNA is TGTGCCAGTAGTACCCGACAGGTCCGCAGTCCTTACGAGCAGTACTTC.

The V and J genes are TRBV27 and TRBJ2-3; D may be TRBD2 (5 bases). The CDR3 extends over 13 amino acids. Germline CDR1 is MNHEY and CDR2 is SMNVEV (reference sequence). Trimming took 7 bases from V and 4 from J, leaving 12 bases between them. CDR3 residues: CASNPGGADTQYF. The CDR3 DNA sequence: TGTGCCAGCAACCCCGGAGGTGCAGATACGCAGTATTTT.

The V gene is TRBV18, the J gene TRBJ1-1; 7 bases fit TRBD1. This CDR3 region has 15 residues. CDR1 and CDR2 (germline): KGHSH, LQKENI. J lost 1 base, V lost 5 bases, and 7 bases had no gene match. DNA for the CDR3: TGTGCCAGCTCATCCCTGGGACAGAAGAACACTGAAGCTTTCTTT. It specifies CASSSLGQKNTEAFF. Using reference TRBV18 and TRBJ1-1 for the parts outside the CDR3, the full variable domain is NAGVMQNPRHLVRRRGQEARLRCSPMKGHSHVYWYRQLPEEGLKFMVYLQKENIIDESGMPKERFSAEFPKEGPSILRIQQVVRGDSAAYFCASSSLGQKNTEAFFGQGTRLTVV.

This chain uses TRBV27 with TRBJ2-7, with 7 bases that match TRBD2. V lost 7 bases to trimming and J lost 4 bases; unmatched junction nucleotides: 4. This CDR3 is built from 12 residues. Germline V gene lookup returns CDR1 MNHEY and CDR2 SMNVEV (reference sequence). The CDR3 loop reads CASTAGNYEQYF. As DNA, the CDR3 is TGTGCCAGCACAGCGGGGAATTACGAGCAGTACTTC.

J is TRBJ2-5 and V is TRBV7-3; weak D call: TRBD1 (6 bases). The germline V gene has CDR1 SGHTA and CDR2 FQGTGA. This CDR3 spans 15 amino acids. V was trimmed by 0 bases and J by 1 base, leaving 9 bases between them. Here the CDR3 DNA reads TGTGCCAGCAGCTTAACCCGGACAGCCCAAGAGACCCAGTACTTC. Protein sequence: CASSLTRTAQETQYF. The whole variable domain, remainder taken from reference TRBV7-3 and TRBJ2-5, is GAGVSQTPSNKVTEKGKYVELRCDPISGHTALYWYRQSLGQGPEFLIYFQGTGAADDSGLPNDRFFAVRPEGSVSTLKIQRTERGDSAVYLCASSLTRTAQETQYFGPGTRLLVL.

V is TRBV25-1 and J is TRBJ2-5, with D maybe TRBD2 (6 bases). The CDR3 spans 15 residues. Germline V lookup: CDR1 MGHDK, CDR2 SYGVNS. With 5 bases removed from V and 2 bases from J, the gap between germline ends came to 15 bases. DNA of the CDR3: TGTGCCAGCAGTCACGCGGGGCTAAGACAAGAGACCCAGTACTTC. Residues: CASSHAGLRQETQYF.

This rearrangement joins TRBV6-5 to TRBJ2-7; 7 bases agree with TRBD2. Trimming took 8 bases from V and 0 from J; bases not matched to a gene: 7. Germline V gene data show CDR1 as MNHEY and CDR2 as SVGAGI. This CDR3 has 14 amino acids. DNA of the CDR3: TGTGCCAGCGGGGGGGACTCGATCTCCTACGAGCAGTACTTC. The encoded protein is CASGGDSISYEQYF.

V usage is TRBV7-9 and J usage is TRBJ2-7; D is unresolved. The CDR3 has 15 residues. V was pared by 3 bases and J by 3 bases, with 15 bases between. In germline, CDR1 is SEHNR, CDR2 FQNEAQ (reference sequence). CDR3 nucleotides: TGTGCCAGCAGCTTCTCTGAGGATCTCTACTACGAGCAGTACTTC. It is translated as CASSFSEDLYYEQYF.

This chain links TRBV19 with TRBJ2-3, with a possible D match to TRBD2 (6 bases). V was pared by 2 bases and J by 1 base, with 10 bases between. Germline CDR1 is LNHDA and CDR2 is SQIVND (reference sequence). This CDR3 is built from 15 residues. The DNA for the CDR3 is TGTGCCAGTAGTATACTTGGGACTGGCACAGATACGCAGTATTTT. It translates to CASSILGTGTDTQYF.

The chain carries TRBV29-1 and TRBJ2-5; perhaps TRBD2 as D (6 bases). The V end lost 3 bases, the J end lost 2 bases, and 16 bases lay between the germline ends. Germline loops: CDR1 SQVTM, CDR2 ANQGSEA. This CDR3 has 15 residues. CDR3 residues: CSVEAGGIGQETQYF. DNA for the CDR3: TGCAGCGTTGAGGCTGGAGGGATAGGACAAGAGACCCAGTACTTC.

This rearrangement joins TRBV6-6 to TRBJ2-1, with TRBD1 identical over 10 bases. J gave up 13 bases and V 2 bases, and 5 bases lay outside the gene matches. The CDR3 extends over 13 amino acids. Germline V gives CDR1 MNHNY, CDR2 SVGAGI (reference sequence). The CDR3 here is CASSYPTGGPQFF. CDR3 nucleotide sequence: TGTGCCAGCAGTTACCCGACAGGGGGCCCTCAGTTCTTC.

The chain joins TRBV6-5 to TRBJ2-1; 7 nucleotides match TRBD1. This CDR3 is 14 amino acids long. Germline lookup yields CDR1 MNHEY and CDR2 SVGAGI. Trimming at V came to 6 bases and at J to 8 bases, leaving 10 bases not matched to a gene. DNA of the CDR3: TGTGCCAGCAGGGGGACAGTACTGGTCGATGAGCAGTTCTTC. It specifies CASRGTVLVDEQFF.

J is TRBJ2-7 and V is TRBV19, with TRBD2 matching over 11 bases. Per the germline V gene, CDR1 is LNHDA and CDR2 is SQIVND (reference sequence). V was pared by 6 bases and J by 6 bases, with 7 bases of the junction left unmatched. The CDR3 spans 14 residues. CDR3 region: CASSLSGGVFEQYF. CDR3 coding DNA: TGTGCCAGTAGCCTTAGCGGGGGGGTCTTCGAGCAGTACTTC.

The V call is TRBV6-6, the J call TRBJ2-5; 7 positions agree with TRBD1. The CDR3 runs to 15 residues. After removal of 4 bases from V and 4 bases from J, the junction contained 9 bases not matched to a gene. Germline values: CDR1 MNHNY, CDR2 SVGAGI (reference sequence). The chain's CDR3 is CASSSTGAGGETQYF. CDR3 nucleotide sequence: TGTGCCAGCAGTTCCACAGGGGCCGGAGGAGAGACCCAGTACTTC.

The chain joins TRBV4-1 to TRBJ2-3; D is perhaps TRBD2 (6 bases). Germline V CDR1 and CDR2: MGHRA, YSYEKL. V lost 2 bases, J lost 1 base, and 13 bases lay in between. This CDR3 is 16 amino acids long. CDR3 amino acids: CASSQPSGPGTDTQYF. The CDR3 coding sequence is TGCGCCAGCAGCCAACCCAGCGGGCCAGGCACAGATACGCAGTATTTT.

This chain connects TRBV11-2 to TRBJ1-5, with D unresolved. The CDR3 totals 12 residues. The germline gives CDR1 SGHAT, CDR2 FQNNGV. V shed 4 bases and J shed 7 bases, with 8 bases lying between them. In DNA, the CDR3 is TGTGCCAGCAGCTCGTACGGGCAGCCCCAGCATTTT. Its protein product is CASSSYGQPQHF. Combining the CDR3 with reference TRBV11-2 and TRBJ1-5 gives the whole variable domain EAGVAQSPRYKIIEKRQSVAFWCNPISGHATLYWYQQILGQGPKLLIQFQNNGVVDDSQLPKDRFSAERLKGVDSTLKIQPAKLEDSAVYLCASSSYGQPQHFGDGTRLSIL.

This clone has a single count. V and J are TRBV27 and TRBJ2-1; 14 bases are shared with TRBD2. Germline assignment: CDR1 MNHEY and CDR2 SMNVEV (reference sequence). The junction had 3 bases not matched to a gene; V was cut back by 5 bases and J by 6 bases. CDR3 length: 15 residues. Here the CDR3 DNA reads TGTGCCAGCAGTGTCGGGACTAGCGGGAGCAATGAGCAGTTCTTC. This gives the protein CASSVGTSGSNEQFF.

The rearrangement joins TRBV7-9 to TRBJ2-5; no firm D call. The CDR3 has 15 residues. Germline V gene lookup returns CDR1 SEHNR and CDR2 FQNEAQ (reference sequence). Deletions cut 5 bases from V and 1 base from J, with 14 bases between. The CDR3 bases are TGTGCCAGCAGCCCAGTCCTCCAGTCCCAAGAGACCCAGTACTTC. Its translation is CASSPVLQSQETQYF. The entire variable domain, with the rest obtained from reference TRBV7-9 and TRBJ2-5, is as follows: DTGVSQNPRHKITKRGQNVTFRCDPISEHNRLYWYRQTLGQGPEFLTYFQNEAQLEKSRLLSDRFSAERPKGSFSTLEIQRTEQGDSAMYLCASSPVLQSQETQYFGPGTRLLVL.

The chain joins TRBV4-1 to TRBJ2-7; the match to TRBD2 covers 7 bases. V shed 1 base and J 2 bases; nucleotides not matched to a gene: 8. The germline V gene has CDR1 MGHRA and CDR2 YSYEKL. This CDR3 contains 16 residues. CDR3 protein: CASSQGESGITYEQYF. CDR3 bases: TGCGCCAGCAGCCAAGGTGAAAGCGGGATAACCTACGAGCAGTACTTC.